The 15 T cell receptor beta chains below were found in one sample sequenced in a study of blood T cell repertoires in COVID-19. TCRdb keeps only in-frame clones here, not all; method: immunoSEQ multiplex PCR. The data contain roughly 330,000 clones, 87% of them singletons. Sequenced input: PBMCs or T cells enriched from blood (not recorded which). Receptors were obtained from a woman aged 30 to 39 who had recovered from COVID-19.

V gene TRBV10-3 combines with J gene TRBJ1-6; a weak D match, TRBD1 (5 bases). V lost 2 bases to trimming and J lost 5 bases, with 13 bases between them. Germline values: CDR1 ENHRY, CDR2 SYGVKD. CDR3 size: 16 residues. This CDR3 is CAISEGNKGNNSPLHF. The CDR3 nucleotides read TGTGCCATCAGTGAGGGGAACAAGGGGAATAATTCACCCCTCCACTTT.

The chain couples TRBV6-2 or TRBV6-3 to TRBJ2-1, with a tentative D call TRBD1 (6 bases). This CDR3 has 13 residues. The V end lost 3 bases, the J end lost 11 bases, and 14 bases lay between the germline ends. Per germline, CDR1 MNHEY and CDR2 SVGEGT. The CDR3 bases are TGTGCCAGCAGTTATTACACCGGGACACAGCAGTTCTTC. The encoded protein is CASSYYTGTQQFF.

This clone was detected a few times. The J gene is TRBJ1-2, the V gene TRBV7-2; a weak D match, TRBD1 (5 bases). The germline CDR1 and CDR2 sequences are SGHTA and FQGNSA. The CDR3 runs 15 residues. V shed 2 bases and J shed 2 bases, with 12 bases lying between them. The CDR3: CASSLKRDRNYGYTF. The CDR3 nucleotides are TGTGCCAGCAGCTTAAAGCGGGACCGCAACTATGGCTACACCTTC.

The chain recombines TRBV5-1 with TRBJ1-3; 7 bases are shared with TRBD1. The CDR3 spans 15 residues. V shed 5 bases and J 0 bases; nucleotides not matched to a gene: 5. CDR1 is SGHRS and CDR2 is YFSETQ in the germline V gene. The CDR3 region has the DNA TGCGCCAGCAGACCGACAGGGCTCTCTGGAAACACCATATATTTT. Translated, it gives CASRPTGLSGNTIYF. The whole variable domain, filled in from reference TRBV5-1 and TRBJ1-3, reads KAGVTQTPRYLIKTRGQQVTLSCSPISGHRSVSWYQQTPGQGLQFLFEYFSETQRNKGNFPGRFSGRQFSNSRSEMNVSTLELGDSALYLCASRPTGLSGNTIYFGEGSWLTVV.

The chain is built from TRBV11-2 and TRBJ1-3; D is unresolved. This CDR3 region has 14 residues. Trimming took off 5 bases at V and 4 bases at J, with 12 bases between the two ends. Germline values: CDR1 SGHAT, CDR2 FQNNGV. DNA of the CDR3: TGTGCCAGCAGCCCACTTCCGAAAGGAAACACCATATATTTT. Its translation: CASSPLPKGNTIYF. The variable domain in full, with the rest retrieved from reference TRBV11-2 and TRBJ1-3, is EAGVAQSPRYKIIEKRQSVAFWCNPISGHATLYWYQQILGQGPKLLIQFQNNGVVDDSQLPKDRFSAERLKGVDSTLKIQPAKLEDSAVYLCASSPLPKGNTIYFGEGSWLTVV.

The rearrangement joins TRBV3-1 (or the pseudogene TRBV3-2) to TRBJ1-1; D is uncertain. V lost 5 bases and J lost 1, with 8 bases in between. The CDR3 contains 13 residues. The V gene's germline CDR1 is LGHDT and CDR2 YNNKEL (reference sequence). The CDR3 DNA reads TGTGCCAGCAGCGGAGGACGGAACACTGAAGCTTTCTTT. It is translated as CASSGGRNTEAFF.

The chain joins TRBV5-1 to TRBJ2-3, with unresolved D. This CDR3 has 12 amino acids. The germline V and J ends were trimmed by 3 bases and 4 bases, with 6 bases remaining between them. Germline assignment: CDR1 SGHRS and CDR2 YFSETQ. CDR3 bases: TGCGCCAGCAGCTATGCGCCAGATACGCAGTATTTT. As protein: CASSYAPDTQYF.

V and J are TRBV11-2 and TRBJ1-3; unclear D gene. Trimming took 3 bases from V and 11 from J, leaving 11 bases between them. CDR1 is SGHAT, CDR2 FQNNGV, per germline. The length of the CDR3 is 12 residues. CDR3 coding DNA: TGTGCCAGCAGCTTCTCGGCCGGAGCCATATATTTT. Residues: CASSFSAGAIYF. The full variable domain, rest sourced from reference TRBV11-2 and TRBJ1-3, is EAGVAQSPRYKIIEKRQSVAFWCNPISGHATLYWYQQILGQGPKLLIQFQNNGVVDDSQLPKDRFSAERLKGVDSTLKIQPAKLEDSAVYLCASSFSAGAIYFGEGSWLTVV.

The V and J genes are TRBV11-3 and TRBJ1-1; no clear D gene. Germline V gene lookup returns CDR1 SGHNT and CDR2 YENEEA. The CDR3 totals 13 residues. Trimming took off 3 bases at V and 4 bases at J, with 9 bases between the two ends. CDR3 DNA: TGTGCCAGCAGCTTGGTCCGGGGCACTGAAGCTTTCTTT. It translates to CASSLVRGTEAFF.

This clone was detected only once. The chain couples TRBV10-3 to TRBJ1-5; 9 bases fit TRBD1. Unmatched junction bases numbered 3, after V lost 2 bases and J lost 7 bases. Per germline, CDR1 ENHRY and CDR2 SYGVKD. The CDR3 sequence is 14 residues long. CDR3 protein: CAISETGGWQPQHF. CDR3 sequence (DNA): TGTGCCATCAGTGAGACAGGGGGCTGGCAGCCCCAGCATTTT.

V usage is TRBV7-2 and J usage is TRBJ2-4; TRBD2 is a possible D gene (5 bases). V lost 5 bases and J 10 bases, leaving 15 bases between the germline ends. CDR3 length equals 13 residues. Germline CDR1 and CDR2: SGHTA and FQGNSA. The CDR3 is CASSPGGFGIQYF. CDR3 in DNA: TGTGCCAGCAGCCCCGGCGGGTTTGGTATTCAGTACTTC. Drawing the rest from reference TRBV7-2 and TRBJ2-4, the complete variable domain is GAGVSQSPSNKVTEKGKDVELRCDPISGHTALYWYRQSLGQGLEFLIYFQGNSAPDKSGLPSDRFSAERTGGSVSTLTIQRTQQEDSAVYLCASSPGGFGIQYFGAGTRLSVL.

This clone was seen a few times. The J gene is TRBJ1-1, the V gene TRBV6-1; D unclear. Trimming removed 2 bases from V and 1 base from J, with 11 bases in between. Germline CDR1 and CDR2: MNHNS and SASEGT. The CDR3 sequence is 15 residues long. CDR3 in DNA: TGTGCCAGCAGTGAACTCGGAGGCGGGAACACTGAAGCTTTCTTT. Translating gives CASSELGGGNTEAFF.

V usage is TRBV25-1 and J usage is TRBJ2-6; D is perhaps TRBD2 (5 bases). CDR3 size: 18 residues. Trimming took 0 bases from V and 2 from J, leaving 14 bases between them. Germline CDR1 and CDR2: MGHDK and SYGVNS. The CDR3 protein is CASSEYGGLRAGANVLTF. CDR3 DNA sequence: TGTGCCAGCAGTGAATATGGAGGCCTTAGGGCTGGGGCCAACGTCCTGACTTTC.

The gene calls are TRBV10-3 and TRBJ2-5; TRBD1 is a possible D gene (6 bases). Trimming left V 6 bases short and J 4 bases short, with 18 bases between. Germline V gene data show CDR1 as ENHRY and CDR2 as SYGVKD. The CDR3 is 15 residues long. The CDR3 DNA reads as TGTGCCATCAGCCGGGACACTACCCTCGCAGAGACCCAGTACTTC. Its protein is CAISRDTTLAETQYF.

V and J are TRBV9 and TRBJ2-5; the match to TRBD1 covers 9 bases. The trim removed 3 bases at V and 5 bases at J, leaving 5 bases unmatched. Germline V CDR1 and CDR2: SGDLS, YYNGEE. This CDR3 has 14 amino acids. In DNA form, the CDR3 reads TGTGCCAGCAGCGCAGGGACAGGGATGGAGACCCAGTACTTC. Its translation is CASSAGTGMETQYF. Filled out from reference TRBV9 and TRBJ2-5, the complete variable domain reads DSGVTQTPKHLITATGQRVTLRCSPRSGDLSVYWYQQSLDQGLQFLIQYYNGEERAKGNILERFSAQQFPDLHSELNLSSLELGDSALYFCASSAGTGMETQYFGPGTRLLVL.